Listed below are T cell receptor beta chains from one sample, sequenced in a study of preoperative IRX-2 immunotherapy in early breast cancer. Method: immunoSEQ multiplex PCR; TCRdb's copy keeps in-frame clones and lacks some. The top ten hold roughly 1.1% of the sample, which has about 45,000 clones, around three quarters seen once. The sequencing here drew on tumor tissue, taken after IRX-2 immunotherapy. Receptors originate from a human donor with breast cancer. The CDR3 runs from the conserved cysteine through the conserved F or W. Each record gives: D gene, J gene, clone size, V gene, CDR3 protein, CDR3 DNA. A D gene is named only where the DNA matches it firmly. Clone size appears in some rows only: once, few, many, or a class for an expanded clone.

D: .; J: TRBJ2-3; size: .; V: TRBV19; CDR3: CASSEGDRVADTQYF; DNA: TGTGCCAGTAGTGAGGGGGACCGGGTGGCAGATACGCAGTATTTT
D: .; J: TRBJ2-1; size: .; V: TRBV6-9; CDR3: CASTSGGSYNEQFF; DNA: TGTGCCAGCACCTCGGGTGGCTCCTACAATGAGCAGTTCTTC
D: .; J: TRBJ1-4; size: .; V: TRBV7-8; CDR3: CASSSSGMNEKLFF; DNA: TGTGCCAGCAGCTCTTCCGGGATGAATGAAAAACTGTTTTTT
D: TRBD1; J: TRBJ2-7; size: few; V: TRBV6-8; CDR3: CAISQPGTGGDEQYF; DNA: TGTGCCATCAGTCAGCCGGGGACAGGGGGCGACGAGCAGTACTTC
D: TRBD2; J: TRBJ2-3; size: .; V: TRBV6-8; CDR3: CASSGLTSGSTDTQYF; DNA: TGTGCCAGCAGTGGCCTGACTAGCGGGAGCACAGATACGCAGTATTTT
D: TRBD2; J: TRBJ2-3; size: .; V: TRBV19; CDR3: CASSKEREGRDTQYF; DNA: TGTGCCAGTAGTAAAGAGCGGGAGGGCCGTGATACGCAGTATTTT
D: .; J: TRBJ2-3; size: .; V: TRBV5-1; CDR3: CASSLALGATDTQYF; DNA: TGCGCCAGCAGCTTGGCCTTAGGAGCCACAGATACGCAGTATTTT
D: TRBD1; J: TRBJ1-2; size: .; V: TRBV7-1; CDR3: CASSLFGTGDGYTF; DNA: TGTGCCAGCAGCTTATTCGGGACAGGGGATGGCTACACCTTC
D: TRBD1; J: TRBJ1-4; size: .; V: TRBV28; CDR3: CASQGTANEKLFF; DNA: TGTGCCAGTCAGGGGACAGCTAATGAAAAACTGTTTTTT
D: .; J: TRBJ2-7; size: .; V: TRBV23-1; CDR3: CASSQSLRRGLRYEQYF; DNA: TGCGCCAGCAGTCAATCATTGAGGCGGGGGCTACGCTACGAGCAGTACTTC